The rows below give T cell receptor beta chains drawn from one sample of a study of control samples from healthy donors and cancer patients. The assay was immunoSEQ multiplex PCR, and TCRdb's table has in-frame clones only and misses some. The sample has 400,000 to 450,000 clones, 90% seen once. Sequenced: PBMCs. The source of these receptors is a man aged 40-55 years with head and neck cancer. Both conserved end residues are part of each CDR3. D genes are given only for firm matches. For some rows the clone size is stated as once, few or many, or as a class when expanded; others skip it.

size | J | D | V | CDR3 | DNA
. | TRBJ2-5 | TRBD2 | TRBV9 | CASGGAGVETQYF | TGTGCCAGCGGGGGAGCGGGGGTGGAGACCCAGTACTTC
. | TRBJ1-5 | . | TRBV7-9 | CASSLGLTSNQPQHF | TGTGCCAGCAGCTTAGGACTTACAAGCAATCAGCCCCAGCATTTT
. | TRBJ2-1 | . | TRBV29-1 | CSVRQGGSYNEQFF | TGCAGCGTTCGACAGGGAGGGTCCTACAATGAGCAGTTCTTC
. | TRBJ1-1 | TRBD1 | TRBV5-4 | CAINRGNTEAFF | TGTGCCATTAACAGGGGGAACACTGAAGCTTTCTTT
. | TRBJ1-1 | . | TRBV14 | CASSQDRNTEAFF | TGTGCCAGCAGCCAGGACAGGAACACTGAAGCTTTCTTT
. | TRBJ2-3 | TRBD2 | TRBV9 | CASSGGTSGVLVDTQYF | TGTGCCAGCAGCGGCGGGACTAGCGGGGTCCTGGTAGATACGCAGTATTTT
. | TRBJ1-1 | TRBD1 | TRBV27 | CASSSGQGYTEAFF | TGTGCCAGCAGTTCAGGACAGGGGTACACTGAAGCTTTCTTT
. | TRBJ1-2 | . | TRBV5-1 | CASSLERVSLDGYTF | TGCGCCAGCAGCTTGGAAAGGGTGTCTCTGGATGGCTACACCTTC
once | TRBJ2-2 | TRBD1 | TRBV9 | CASSVYRTGRNTGELFF | TGTGCCAGCAGCGTATATAGGACAGGGAGAAACACCGGGGAGCTGTTTTTT
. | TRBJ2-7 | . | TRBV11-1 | CASRRARQSHEQYF | TGTGCCAGCAGACGAGCTAGGCAGTCGCACGAGCAGTACTTC
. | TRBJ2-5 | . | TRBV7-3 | CASSPRGKETQYF | TGTGCCAGCAGCCCAAGAGGAAAAGAGACCCAGTACTTC